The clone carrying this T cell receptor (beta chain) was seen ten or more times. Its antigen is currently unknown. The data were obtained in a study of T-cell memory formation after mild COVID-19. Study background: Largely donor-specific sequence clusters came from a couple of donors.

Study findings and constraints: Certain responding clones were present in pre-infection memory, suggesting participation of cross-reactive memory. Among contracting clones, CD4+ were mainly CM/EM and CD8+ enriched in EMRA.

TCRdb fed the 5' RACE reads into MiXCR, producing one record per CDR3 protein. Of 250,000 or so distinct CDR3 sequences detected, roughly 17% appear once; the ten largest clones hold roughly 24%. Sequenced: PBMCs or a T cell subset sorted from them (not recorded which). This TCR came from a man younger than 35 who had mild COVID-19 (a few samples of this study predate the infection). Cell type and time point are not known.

This chain's CDR3 is CASSLSLTKQFF. The CDR3 nucleotides read TGTGCCAGCAGCTTAAGCTTGACAAAGCAGTTCTTC. The gene calls are TRBV7-2 and TRBJ2-1, with D unresolved. Germline CDR1 SGHTA, CDR2 FQGNSA. V lost 2 bases to trimming and J lost 11 bases, with 10 bases between them. The CDR3 runs 12 residues.